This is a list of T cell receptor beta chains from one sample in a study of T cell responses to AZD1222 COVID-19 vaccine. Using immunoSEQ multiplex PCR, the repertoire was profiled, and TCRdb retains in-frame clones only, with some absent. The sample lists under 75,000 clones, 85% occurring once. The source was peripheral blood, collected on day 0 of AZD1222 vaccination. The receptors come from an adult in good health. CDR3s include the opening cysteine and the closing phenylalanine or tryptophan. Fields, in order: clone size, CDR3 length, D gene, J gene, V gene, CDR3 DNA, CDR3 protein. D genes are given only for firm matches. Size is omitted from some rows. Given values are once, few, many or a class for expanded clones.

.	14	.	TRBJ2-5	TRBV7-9	TGTGCCAGCAGCTTATTAGCCTCGCAAGAGACCCAGTACTTC	CASSLLASQETQYF
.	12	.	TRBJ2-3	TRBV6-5	TGTGCCAGCACATCCTACACAGATACGCAGTATTTT	CASTSYTDTQYF
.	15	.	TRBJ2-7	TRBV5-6	TGTGCCAGCACCGTCAGGGATCTCAGCTCCTACGAGCAGTACTTC	CASTVRDLSSYEQYF
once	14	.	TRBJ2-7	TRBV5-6	TGTGCCAGCAGCTTGTATCGGGGGCCCTACGAGCAGTACTTC	CASSLYRGPYEQYF
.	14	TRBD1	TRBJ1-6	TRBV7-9	TGTGCCAGCAGCTCGGGACAGACTAATTCACCCCTCCACTTT	CASSSGQTNSPLHF
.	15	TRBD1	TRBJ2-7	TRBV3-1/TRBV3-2	TGTGCCAGCAGCCCCCTAGGGGGCTTAGGGGGCGAGCAGTACTTC	CASSPLGGLGGEQYF
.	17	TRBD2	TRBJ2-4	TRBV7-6	TGTGCCAGCAGCTTAGCTGGCGGCCGCGGGGGCAAAAACATTCAGTACTTC	CASSLAGGRGGKNIQYF
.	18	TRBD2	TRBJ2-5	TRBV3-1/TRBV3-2	TGTGCCAGCAGCCCGCCGAACTTAGCGGGAGGGAGGCGTGAGACCCAGTACTTC	CASSPPNLAGGRRETQYF
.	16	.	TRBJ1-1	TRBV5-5	TGTGCCAGCAGCTTGGTCGGGACACCCAGGAGGACTGAAGCTTTCTTT	CASSLVGTPRRTEAFF
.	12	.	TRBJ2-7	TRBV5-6	TGTGCCAGCAGCTTGACGAGATACGAGCAGTACTTC	CASSLTRYEQYF
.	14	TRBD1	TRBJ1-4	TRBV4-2	TGTGCCAGCAGCCAGGGACAGTCTAATGAAAAACTGTTTTTT	CASSQGQSNEKLFF
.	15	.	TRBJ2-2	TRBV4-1	TGCGCCAGCAGCCAAGGCCAGTTGGGTACCGGGGAGCTGTTTTTT	CASSQGQLGTGELFF
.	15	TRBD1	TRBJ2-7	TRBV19	TGTGCCAGTAGTAGCGGGACAGGGAAAATCAACGAGCAGTACTTC	CASSSGTGKINEQYF
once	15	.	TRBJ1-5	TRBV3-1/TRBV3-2	TGTGCCAGCAGCCCTGGGACCGTGGGGAATCAGCCCCAGCATTTT	CASSPGTVGNQPQHF
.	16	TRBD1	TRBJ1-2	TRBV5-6	TGTGCCAGCAGCTCGCTAAACGACCCTTGGACAGGTCGCTACACCTTC	CASSSLNDPWTGRYTF
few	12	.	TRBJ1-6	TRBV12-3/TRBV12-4	TGTGCCAGCAGTTTATCTCGGGGACCCCTCCACTTT	CASSLSRGPLHF
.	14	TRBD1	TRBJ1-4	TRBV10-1	TGCGCCAGCAGCCAGGGACAGAGTAATGAAAAACTGTTTTTT	CASSQGQSNEKLFF
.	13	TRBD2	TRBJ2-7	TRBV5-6	TGTGCCAGCAGCCGAGCGGGAGAGGACGAGCAGTACTTC	CASSRAGEDEQYF
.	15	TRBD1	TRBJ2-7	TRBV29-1	TGCAGCGTCCTACGCCCGGGGGGACAGGGAGACGAGCAGTACTTC	CSVLRPGGQGDEQYF
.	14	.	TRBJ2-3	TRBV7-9	TGTGCCAGCAGCTTAGAGCGTCGCACAGATACGCAGTATTTT	CASSLERRTDTQYF
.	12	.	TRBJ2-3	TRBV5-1	TGCGCCAGCAGCTTGTTGTCAGATACGCAGTATTTT	CASSLLSDTQYF
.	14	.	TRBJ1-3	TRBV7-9	TGTGCCCCCTTGGAGGTTTCTTCTGGAAACACCATATATTTT	CAPLEVSSGNTIYF
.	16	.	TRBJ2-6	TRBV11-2	TGTGCCAGCAGCGATATTGGGAGGTCAGGGGCCAACGTCCTGACTTTC	CASSDIGRSGANVLTF
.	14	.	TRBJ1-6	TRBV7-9	TGTGCCAGCAGCTTAGCCCGGACGGGTTCACCCCTCCACTTT	CASSLARTGSPLHF
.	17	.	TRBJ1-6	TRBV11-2	TGTGCCAGCAGCTCTTATGGGGCAAACTCCTATAATTCACCCCTCCACTTT	CASSSYGANSYNSPLHF
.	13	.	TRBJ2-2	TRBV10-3	TGTGCCATCATGGCCACGAACACCGGGGAGCTGTTTTTT	CAIMATNTGELFF
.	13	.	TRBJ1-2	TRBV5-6	TGTGCCAGCACCCAGGACAGCTCCTATGGCTACACCTTC	CASTQDSSYGYTF
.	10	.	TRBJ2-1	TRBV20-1	TGCAGCGTGATGGGGCATGAGCAGTTCTTC	CSVMGHEQFF
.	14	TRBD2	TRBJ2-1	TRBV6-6	TGTGCCAGCCAAGAGCGGGAGTTCGACAATGAGCAGTTCTTC	CASQEREFDNEQFF
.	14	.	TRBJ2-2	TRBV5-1	TGCGCCAGCAGCTTGGCCCTATCAGGCGGGGAGCTGTTTTTT	CASSLALSGGELFF
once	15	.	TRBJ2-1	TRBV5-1	TGCGCCAGCAGCATTAGCGGATCCGCCTACAATGAGCAGTTCTTC	CASSISGSAYNEQFF
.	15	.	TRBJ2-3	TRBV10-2	TGCGCCAGCAGTGAGTCCCAGCGGCCCACAGATACGCAGTATTTT	CASSESQRPTDTQYF
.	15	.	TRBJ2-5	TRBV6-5	TGTGCCAGCAGTTATACGGGGGGCCGCGGAGAGACCCAGTACTTC	CASSYTGGRGETQYF
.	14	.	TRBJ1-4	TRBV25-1	TGTGCCAGCAGTGACAGCGTCCTTAATGAAAAACTGTTTTTT	CASSDSVLNEKLFF
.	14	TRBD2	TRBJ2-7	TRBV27	TGTGCCAGCAGTTGGACTAGCGGGGTTGACGAGCAGTACTTC	CASSWTSGVDEQYF
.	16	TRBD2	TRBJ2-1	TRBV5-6	TGTGCCAGCAGCCCTTCGGGACTAGCGGGAGTCTTTGAGCAGTTCTTC	CASSPSGLAGVFEQFF
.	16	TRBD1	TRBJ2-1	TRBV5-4	TGTGCCAGCAGCGGGGGGGGACAGGGGGGAGCCAATGAGCAGTTCTTC	CASSGGGQGGANEQFF
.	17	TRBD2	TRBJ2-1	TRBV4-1	TGCGCCAGCAGCCACCGACTAGCTGGAAAGACGCACAATGAGCAGTTCTTC	CASSHRLAGKTHNEQFF
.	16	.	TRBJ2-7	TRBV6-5	TGTGCCAGCAGTTACACGGTCGGCAGCTTAGCCTACGAGCAGTACTTC	CASSYTVGSLAYEQYF
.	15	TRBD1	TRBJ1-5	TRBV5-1	TGCGCCAGCAGCCGGTGGACAGGGGACAATCAGCCCCAGCATTTT	CASSRWTGDNQPQHF
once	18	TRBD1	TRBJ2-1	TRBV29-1	TGCAGCGTTGCGCCGGGACAGGGGACTTGGGGCTCCTACAATGAGCAGTTCTTC	CSVAPGQGTWGSYNEQFF
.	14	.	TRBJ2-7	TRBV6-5	TGTGCCACCTGGCCCGACGGGAGTTTAGGGGAGCAGTACTTC	CATWPDGSLGEQYF
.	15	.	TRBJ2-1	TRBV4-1	TGCGCCAGCAGCCAAACAGGTAGCTCCTACAATGAGCAGTTCTTC	CASSQTGSSYNEQFF
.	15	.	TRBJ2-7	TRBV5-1	TGCGCCAGCAGCTTGGTGGGGGGAAGGGGAGGCGAGCAGTACTTC	CASSLVGGRGGEQYF
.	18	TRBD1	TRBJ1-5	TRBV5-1	TGCGCCAGCACCCTTGGGGCAGGGGGCGAATTTGGCGATCAGCCCCAGCATTTT	CASTLGAGGEFGDQPQHF
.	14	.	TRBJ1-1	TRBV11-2	TGTGCCAGCAGCCTTGGGACACCAAACACTGAAGCTTTCTTT	CASSLGTPNTEAFF
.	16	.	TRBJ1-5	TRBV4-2	TGTGCCAGCAGCCAAGACTCCGGGGTGGGGTATCGGCCCCAGCATTTT	CASSQDSGVGYRPQHF
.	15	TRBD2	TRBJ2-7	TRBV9	TGTGCCAGCAGCCCATCGACTAGCGGGAGACACGAGCAGTACTTC	CASSPSTSGRHEQYF
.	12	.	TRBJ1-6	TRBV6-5	TGTGCCAGCAGTTATACGAATTCACCCCTCCACTTT	CASSYTNSPLHF
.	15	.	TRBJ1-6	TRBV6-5	TGTGCCAGCCGCCGGCAGGGGTTGGATAATTCACCCCTCCACTTT	CASRRQGLDNSPLHF
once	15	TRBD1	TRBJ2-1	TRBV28	TGTGCCAGCAGTTTACCGGGACAGGGTATGTATGAGCAGTTCTTC	CASSLPGQGMYEQFF